The 27 T cell receptor beta chains in this list originate from one sample, sequenced in a study of CD8+CD57+ T cells in acquired aplastic anemia. Genomic DNA acted as the template from which TCR beta VDJ combination and CDR3 sequence profiling were carried out. TCRdb analysed the reads with MiXCR anew, one entry per CDR3 protein. The sample records about 260,000 distinct CDR3 sequences, around 82% being singletons. Patients chosen for sequencing had CD8+CD57+ cells that had expanded, as shown by flow cytometry. The source material was sorted CD4+, CD8+, or CD8+CD57+ T cells (not recorded which) from PBMCs. The receptors derive from a human donor with aplastic anemia.

V is TRBV9 and J is TRBJ2-3, with 7 nucleotides matching TRBD1. CDR3 size: 15 residues. After removal of 4 bases from V and 11 bases from J, the junction contained 16 bases not matched to a gene. Germline V CDR1 and CDR2: SGDLS, YYNGEE. DNA for the CDR3: TGTGCCAGCAGCATGACAGGGCGCACCGAAAAACTGCAGTATTTT. The encoded protein is CASSMTGRTEKLQYF. Supplemented by reference TRBV9 and TRBJ2-3, the full variable domain reads DSGVTQTPKHLITATGQRVTLRCSPRSGDLSVYWYQQSLDQGLQFLIQYYNGEERAKGNILERFSAQQFPDLHSELNLSSLELGDSALYFCASSMTGRTEKLQYFGPGTRLTVL.

The sample holds a few counts of this clonotype. CDR3 region: CATSGTNYGYTF. CDR3 DNA: TGTGCCACCTCCGGGACCAACTATGGCTACACCTTC. The V and J genes are TRBV19 and TRBJ1-2; TRBD1 is a possible D gene (5 bases). This CDR3 region has 12 residues. CDR1 is LNHDA, CDR2 SQIVND, per germline (reference sequence). V lost 10 bases and J 2 bases, leaving 11 bases between the germline ends. Based on the CDR3 plus reference TRBV19 and TRBJ1-2, the full variable domain is DGGITQSPKYLFRKEGQNVTLSCEQNLNHDAMYWYRQDPGQGLRLIYYSQIVNDFQKGDIAEGYSVSREKKESFPLTVTSAQKNPTAFYLCATSGTNYGYTFGSGTRLTVV.

This clonotype came up once. The limits of the CDR3 on the DNA are not certain, so only TCRdb's listed CDR3 is given. The rearrangement links TRBV9 to TRBJ2-3. A total of 14 residues make up the CDR3, ends included. Germline CDR1 is SGDLS and CDR2 is YYNGEE. This CDR3 is CASSVGAGTQYLCF.

The chain couples TRBV12-3 or TRBV12-4 to TRBJ2-5; D gene unclear. The CDR3 contains 14 residues. Trimming removed 6 bases from V and 5 bases from J, with 16 bases in between. The CDR3 sequence: CASRRQDPAETQYF. CDR3 DNA sequence: TGTGCCAGCAGGCGGCAAGACCCGGCGGAGACCCAGTACTTC.

This clonotype was seen more than once but under ten times. The rearrangement links TRBV2 to TRBJ2-5, with D perhaps TRBD1 (5 bases). This CDR3 is 15 amino acids long. The germline V gene encodes CDR1 SNHLY and CDR2 FYNNEI. V was shortened by 0 bases and J by 7 bases, with 15 bases between the two germline ends. Written as DNA, the CDR3 is TGTGCCAGCAGTGAAGCCCAGGGCCTGCTGGGGACCCAGTACTTC. It codes for CASSEAQGLLGTQYF. The full variable domain, completed using reference TRBV2 and TRBJ2-5, is EPEVTQTPSHQVTQMGQEVILRCVPISNHLYFYWYRQILGQKVEFLVSFYNNEISEKSEIFDDQFSVERPDGSNFTLKIRSTKLEDSAMYFCASSEAQGLLGTQYFGPGTRLLVL.

About this clonotype: One junction end does not reproduce the germline sequence, and a read error may be involved. The V gene is TRBV7-3, the J gene TRBJ2-5, with no clear D. CDR3 size: 14 residues. The germline V gene has CDR1 SGHTA and CDR2 FQGTGA. Written as DNA, the CDR3 is TGTGCCACCAGCAGAGGCGGCGAGCAAGTGGCCCAGTGCTTC. Its translation: CATSRGGEQVAQCF.

As to this clonotype: Relative to the germline gene, one junction end is altered; a read error may explain this. This chain joins TRBV5-1 and TRBJ2-7; 8 positions agree with TRBD1. Germline CDR1 reads SGHRS; CDR2 reads YFSETQ. The CDR3 sequence is 14 residues long. The CDR3 sequence: CASSLTGVAYEQYF. The CDR3 nucleotides read TGTGCCAGCAGCTTGACAGGGGTAGCCTACGAGCAGTACTTC.

This clonotype occurred once. One end of the junction does not line up with germline, which may come from a read error. This chain connects TRBV7-8 to TRBJ1-1, with TRBD1 identical over 7 bases. In germline, CDR1 is SGHVS, CDR2 FQNEAQ. This CDR3 is built from 15 residues. CDR3 DNA sequence: TGTGCCAGCAGCTTCGAACAGGGGCCCGACACTGAAGATTTCTTT. This codes for CASSFEQGPDTEDFF. Full variable domain (missing parts from reference TRBV7-8 and TRBJ1-1): GAGVSQSPRYKVAKRGQDVALRCDPISGHVSLFWYQQALGQGPEFLTYFQNEAQLDKSGLPSDRFFAERPEGSVSTLKIQRTQQEDSAVYLCASSFEQGPDTEDFFGQGTRLTVV.

This clonotype was detected once. The chain recombines TRBV7-2 with TRBJ2-6; D perhaps matches TRBD2 (6 bases). CDR1 is SGHTA and CDR2 is FQGNSA in the germline V gene. This CDR3 contains 16 residues. V lost 0 bases to trimming and J lost 13 bases, with 19 bases between them. The CDR3 loop is CASSLAGGYDTQVLTF. The CDR3 region has the DNA TGTGCCAGCAGCTTAGCGGGAGGCTACGATACCCAGGTCCTGACTTTC.

This clonotype was found a few times. The gene calls are TRBV11-1 and TRBJ1-2; D is unresolved. With 5 bases removed from V and 8 bases from J, the gap between germline ends came to 12 bases. Germline lookup yields CDR1 SGHAT and CDR2 FQDESV (reference sequence). The CDR3 length is 12 residues. CDR3 sequence (DNA): TGTGCCAGCAGCGCGACCGCCCGCGGCTACACCTTC. It encodes CASSATARGYTF.

Comments on this clonotype: This CDR3 is missing its conserved last phenylalanine or tryptophan, likely due to a read error. The DNA is left out, because the CDR3 cannot be placed on it with certainty; the CDR3 is given as TCRdb lists it. The J gene is TRBJ2-2, the V gene TRBV7-8; TRBD2, the table's D call, was not compared with the DNA. The germline V gene encodes CDR1 SGHVS and CDR2 FQNEAQ. The CDR3 totals 12 residues, both ends included. The CDR3 here is CASSLAAGPESQ.

The chain links TRBV12-5 to TRBJ2-3; tentatively, D is TRBD1 (6 bases). Trimming shortened V by 3 bases and J by 2 bases, and 9 bases separated the two germline ends. This CDR3 is built from 14 residues. The germline V gene encodes CDR1 LGHNT and CDR2 FRNRAP. Here the CDR3 reads CASGFGTYTDTQYF. The CDR3 bases are TGTGCTAGTGGTTTCGGGACATACACAGATACGCAGTATTTT.

This CDR3 is CASSFDGRARELFF. For the CDR3, the DNA is TGTGCCAGCAGCTTTGACGGGAGGGCCCGGGAGCTGTTTTTT. This chain joins TRBV7-8 and TRBJ1-6; 8 bases match TRBD2. Matching the DNA end better, TRBJ2-2 makes the J call doubtful. The CDR3 totals 14 residues. The germline gives CDR1 SGHVS, CDR2 FQNEAQ.

V gene TRBV7-8 combines with J gene TRBJ2-3; no reliable D call. Germline assignment: CDR1 SGHVS and CDR2 FQNEAQ. Trimming left V 2 bases short and J 0 bases short, with 9 bases between. This CDR3 has 15 residues. Here the CDR3 reads CASSLNRGSTDTQYF. In DNA form, the CDR3 reads TGTGCCAGCAGCTTAAATAGAGGCAGCACAGATACGCAGTATTTT.

The rearrangement links TRBV9 to TRBJ2-3, with D possibly matching TRBD2 (6 bases). The length of the CDR3 is 15 residues. Trimming removed 0 bases from V and 11 bases from J, with 19 bases in between. CDR1 and CDR2 from the germline V gene are SGDLS and YYNGEE. The CDR3: CASSVGAGTNNEQYF. CDR3 nucleotide sequence: TGTGCCAGCAGCGTAGGAGCGGGTACCAACAATGAGCAGTATTTT.

This clonotype occurred a few times. The chain combines TRBV10-3 with TRBJ1-3; D is uncertain. Germline CDR1 ENHRY, CDR2 SYGVKD. The CDR3 has 15 residues. Deletions cut 5 bases from V and 0 bases from J, with 11 bases between. CDR3 amino acids: CAISPLTYSGNTIYF. The CDR3 DNA is TGTGCCATCAGTCCGCTGACCTACTCTGGAAACACCATATATTTT.

The chain couples TRBV9 to TRBJ2-7, with D perhaps TRBD1 or TRBD2 (5 bases each). The CDR3 length is 18 residues. The V and J ends lost 2 bases and 1 base respectively, with 22 bases between them. From germline, CDR1 is SGDLS and CDR2 YYNGEE. CDR3 nucleotide sequence: TGTGCCAGCAGCGTTCATCCAGACGGGACGTCCCTTTCCTACGAGCAGTACGTC. Residues: CASSVHPDGTSLSYEQYV.

This clonotype was counted at least ten times. This chain links TRBV7-6 with TRBJ1-2, with D perhaps TRBD1 (6 bases). Per the germline V gene, CDR1 is SGHVS and CDR2 is FNYEAQ. The CDR3 extends over 16 amino acids. Trimming pared 5 bases from V and 8 bases from J, leaving 24 bases between. CDR3 amino acids: CASSERTEGGWGGYTF. CDR3 bases: TGTGCCAGCAGCGAACGGACGGAGGGGGGGTGGGGAGGCTACACCTTC. Looking up the rest from reference TRBV7-6 and TRBJ1-2 gives the full variable domain: GAGVSQSPRYKVTKRGQDVALRCDPISGHVSLYWYRQALGQGPEFLTYFNYEAQQDKSGLPNDRFSAERPEGSISTLTIQRTEQRDSAMYRCASSERTEGGWGGYTFGSGTRLTVV.

Turning to this clonotype: A junction end diverges from the germline sequence, so it may reflect a read error. The rearrangement links TRBV15 to TRBJ1-2; D remains ambiguous. CDR3 size: 15 residues. Germline CDR1 LNHNV, CDR2 YYDKDF (reference sequence). The CDR3 is CATSRGGRSNYGNTF. The CDR3 DNA follows: TGTGCCACCAGCAGAGGTGGACGGTCGAACTATGGCAACACCTTC.

The sample holds many counts of this clonotype. The junction shows a germline mismatch at one end, possibly a read error. The J gene is TRBJ2-5, the V gene TRBV5-4; 7 nucleotides match TRBD2. Germline V gene sequence: CDR1 SGHNT, CDR2 YYREEE (reference sequence). The CDR3 is 14 residues long. In DNA, the CDR3 is TGTGCCACCAGCATTACTAGCGAGCAAGAGACCCAGTACTTC. Translated, it gives CATSITSEQETQYF.

On this clonotype: The junction departs from the called germline gene at one end, perhaps through a read error. This chain joins TRBV7-3 and TRBJ2-5, with 10 positions matching TRBD1. CDR1 is SGHTA and CDR2 is FQGTGA in the germline V gene. This CDR3 is 14 amino acids long. The CDR3 here is CASSSGGTGVADTF. DNA of the CDR3: TGTGCCAGCAGCTCGGGCGGGACAGGGGTCGCAGATACGTTC.

On this clonotype: The CDR3 does not close with the conserved phenylalanine or tryptophan, likely indicating a read error. The DNA is left out, because the CDR3 cannot be placed on it with certainty; the CDR3 is given as TCRdb lists it. The CDR3 loop is CASGDGGTDRQDFGLV. The chain employs TRBV2 and TRBJ2-1; TRBD1 was called by the table and not checked on the DNA. From germline, CDR1 is SNHLY and CDR2 FYNNEI. The CDR3 is made up of 16 amino acids, end residues included.

This chain joins TRBV2 and TRBJ2-1; TRBD2 matches 7 bases. V was pared by 5 bases and J by 8 bases, with 12 bases of the junction left unmatched. In germline, CDR1 is SNHLY, CDR2 FYNNEI. The CDR3 has 15 amino acids. In nucleotides, the CDR3 is TGTGCCAGCAGTTACGGGGGGAGGCCGGGGGATGAGCAGTTCTTC. It codes for CASSYGGRPGDEQFF.

Notes on this clonotype: The conserved phenylalanine or tryptophan normally closing the CDR3 is absent here, so this likely arose from a read error. The limits of the CDR3 on the DNA are not certain, so only TCRdb's listed CDR3 is given. The chain links TRBV7-9 to TRBJ2-3. Germline values: CDR1 SEHNR, CDR2 FQNEAQ (reference sequence). The CDR3 is 13 residues long, ends included. The CDR3 loop reads CASSAGHYEQYVG.

Notes on this clonotype: A junction boundary mismatches the germline segment, possibly from a read error. The chain joins TRBV7-8 to TRBJ2-1; D gene uncertain. The CDR3 is made up of 15 amino acids. CDR1 is SGHVS and CDR2 is FQNEAQ in the germline V gene. The CDR3 protein is CASSLAQGTDNEQFF. CDR3 coding DNA: TGTGCCAGCAGTTTAGCACAAGGAACAGATAATGAGCAGTTCTTC.

The rearrangement uses TRBV6-4 and TRBJ2-7, with 7 bases lining up with TRBD1. Germline CDR1 MRHNA, CDR2 SNTAGT. V lost 2 bases to trimming and J lost 1 base; unmatched junction nucleotides: 5. CDR3 length: 15 residues. This chain's CDR3 is CASSDGTALSYEQYV. CDR3 DNA sequence: TGTGCCAGCAGTGACGGGACAGCCCTTTCCTACGAGCAGTACGTC.

This clonotype has only a few counts. The chain employs TRBV19 and TRBJ1-2; no definite D call. The germline V gene encodes CDR1 LNHDA and CDR2 SQIVND (reference sequence). V lost 7 bases and J 5 bases, leaving 11 bases between the germline ends. This CDR3 is built from 12 residues. The CDR3 DNA follows: TGTGCCAGTACCCAAGGCCCGTATGGCTACACCTTC. Amino acid sequence: CASTQGPYGYTF.